This passage covers 22 T cell receptor beta chains from one sample sequenced in a study of T cell responses to AZD1222 COVID-19 vaccine. Clones were read by immunoSEQ multiplex PCR, and TCRdb kept only the in-frame ones, dropping some. The sample carries 100,000 to 140,000 clones, about 90% recorded once. Sequencing was performed on peripheral blood, taken on day 0 of AZD1222 vaccination. These receptors all come from an adult in good health.

This chain joins TRBV5-8 and TRBJ1-3, with D maybe TRBD1 (6 bases). The CDR3 extends over 15 amino acids. Germline assignment: CDR1 SGHTS and CDR2 YDEGEE. With 6 bases removed from V and 0 bases from J, the gap between germline ends came to 13 bases. CDR3 residues: CASTRQALSGNTIYF. The DNA for the CDR3 is TGTGCCAGCACCCGACAGGCACTCTCTGGAAACACCATATATTTT.

The V call is TRBV7-6, the J call TRBJ2-2, with unresolved D. Germline values: CDR1 SGHVS, CDR2 FNYEAQ. The CDR3 totals 14 residues. The V end was cut by 0 bases, the J end by 6 bases, with 8 bases between. CDR3 DNA: TGTGCCAGCAGCTTAGCGGAGAGCGCCGGGGAGCTGTTTTTT. This encodes CASSLAESAGELFF.

The chain joins TRBV5-1 to TRBJ2-2; D not resolved. CDR1 is SGHRS, CDR2 YFSETQ, per germline. This CDR3 is built from 14 residues. The V gene lost 0 bases and the J gene lost 1 base, with 4 bases spanning the gap. The CDR3 DNA reads TGCGCCAGCAGCTTGGATGTGAACACCGGGGAGCTGTTTTTT. This codes for CASSLDVNTGELFF.

The rearrangement uses TRBV12-3 or TRBV12-4 and TRBJ2-7; D uncertain. Trimming left V 3 bases short and J 7 bases short, with 10 bases between. CDR3 size: 12 residues. The CDR3 loop reads CASSFTRYEQYF. CDR3 bases: TGTGCCAGCAGTTTTACGCGCTATGAGCAGTACTTC.

The chain has TRBV12-3 or TRBV12-4 and TRBJ1-1; no definite D call. The V end lost 1 base, the J end lost 5 bases, and 8 bases lay between the germline ends. The CDR3 length is 13 residues. CDR3 residues: CASSLDVGTEAFF. The CDR3 DNA sequence: TGTGCCAGCAGTTTAGACGTAGGGACTGAAGCTTTCTTT.

This clone was detected a few times. The CDR3 DNA sequence: TGCGCCAGCAGCTTGGGGGGAAATAGGGGGAATTCACCCCTCCACTTT. Its translation is CASSLGGNRGNSPLHF. The V and J genes are TRBV5-1 and TRBJ1-6; D might be TRBD1 (6 bases). Germline V gives CDR1 SGHRS, CDR2 YFSETQ. The germline V and J ends were trimmed by 0 bases and 7 bases, with 14 bases remaining between them. The CDR3 consists of 16 residues.

This clone is a singleton in its sample. The rearrangement joins TRBV2 to TRBJ1-2, with D uncertain. The CDR3 totals 15 residues. Germline values: CDR1 SNHLY, CDR2 FYNNEI. The V and J ends lost 2 bases and 0 bases respectively, with 10 bases between them. CDR3 nucleotides: TGTGCCAGCAGTGAAAAAAGGGTTGCTAACTATGGCTACACCTTC. Translating it yields CASSEKRVANYGYTF.

The V gene is TRBV7-2, the J gene TRBJ1-6; D unresolved. Deletions cut 1 base from V and 8 bases from J, with 12 bases between. Germline V lookup: CDR1 SGHTA, CDR2 FQGNSA. The length of the CDR3 is 15 residues. CDR3 loop: CASSLDGGPYSPLHF. The CDR3 coding sequence is TGTGCCAGCAGCTTAGATGGAGGGCCCTATTCACCCCTCCACTTT.

The chain carries TRBV6-6 and TRBJ1-1; tentative D call: TRBD1 (5 bases). This CDR3 has 18 amino acids. The germline gives CDR1 MNHNY, CDR2 SVGAGI (reference sequence). Trimming removed 5 bases from V and 0 bases from J, with 22 bases in between. CDR3 region: CASSPQRGRPQMNTEAFF. The CDR3 DNA reads TGTGCCAGCAGTCCCCAACGGGGGAGGCCTCAAATGAACACTGAAGCTTTCTTT.

V is TRBV12-3 or TRBV12-4 and J is TRBJ1-1; D might be TRBD1 (6 bases). The V end lost 8 bases, the J end lost 5 bases, and 15 bases lay between the germline ends. The CDR3 length is 13 residues. CDR3 coding DNA: TGTGCCAGCGGGGGGGCCTTAGGGACTGAAGCTTTCTTT. Translation: CASGGALGTEAFF.

The chain uses TRBV18 and TRBJ2-7, with unresolved D. CDR1 is KGHSH, CDR2 LQKENI, per germline. This CDR3 is 13 amino acids long. Trimming took 3 bases from V and 3 from J, leaving 9 bases between them. The DNA for the CDR3 is TGTGCCAGCTCACCTTACAGTAACTACGAGCAGTACTTC. Residues: CASSPYSNYEQYF.

V is TRBV30 and J is TRBJ2-7, with D possibly TRBD2 on 7 matching bases. Germline loops: CDR1 GTSNPN, CDR2 SVGIG (reference sequence). CDR3 length: 13 amino acids. V shed 1 base and J shed 6 bases, with 13 bases lying between them. The CDR3: CAWSAREGGEQYF. DNA of the CDR3: TGTGCCTGGAGTGCCAGGGAGGGGGGCGAGCAGTACTTC.

This rearrangement joins TRBV18 to TRBJ1-3, with 7 nucleotides matching TRBD1. J lost 4 bases, V lost 3 bases, and 6 bases had no gene match. The length of the CDR3 is 15 residues. In germline, CDR1 is KGHSH, CDR2 LQKENI. The CDR3 nucleotides are TGTGCCAGCTCACCGACAGGGTTAAGAGGAAACACCATATATTTT. It codes for CASSPTGLRGNTIYF.

The CDR3 is CASSPKESNQPQHF. The DNA for the CDR3 is TGTGCCAGCTCACCGAAAGAGAGCAATCAGCCCCAGCATTTT. The chain uses TRBV18 and TRBJ1-5; D call uncertain. Per the germline V gene, CDR1 is KGHSH and CDR2 is LQKENI. The CDR3 sequence is 14 residues long. The germline V and J ends were trimmed by 3 bases and 1 base, with 7 bases remaining between them.

The chain recombines TRBV12-3 or TRBV12-4 with TRBJ2-1; a possible D gene is TRBD2 (6 bases). The CDR3 totals 13 residues. V dropped 3 bases and J dropped 7 bases, with 10 bases sitting between them. CDR3 nucleotides: TGTGCCAGCAGTTTGACTAGATCAAATGAGCAGTTCTTC. The encoded protein is CASSLTRSNEQFF.

The chain employs TRBV15 and TRBJ2-3; 8 bases match TRBD2. V shed 5 bases, J shed 3 bases, and the junction held 4 bases outside the gene matches. This CDR3 comprises 14 residues. The germline V gene has CDR1 LNHNV and CDR2 YYDKDF (reference sequence). The DNA of the CDR3 is TGTGCCACCAGCCGGGGGGGCTCTACAGATACGCAGTATTTT. Residues: CATSRGGSTDTQYF.

The V call is TRBV27, the J call TRBJ2-5; 8 bases fit TRBD2. The CDR3 runs 16 residues. The junction had 8 bases not matched to a gene; V was cut back by 5 bases and J by 0 bases. Per germline, CDR1 MNHEY and CDR2 SMNVEV (reference sequence). The CDR3 loop is CASSIVGTRNQETQYF. CDR3 nucleotides: TGTGCCAGCAGTATCGTCGGGACTAGGAACCAAGAGACCCAGTACTTC.

The V call is TRBV6-5, the J call TRBJ1-4; D not certain. The V gene's germline CDR1 is MNHEY and CDR2 SVGAGI. This CDR3 has 13 amino acids. Deletions cut 8 bases from V and 0 bases from J, with 7 bases between. This CDR3 reads CASSVPTNEKLFF. The CDR3 DNA reads TGTGCCAGCTCGGTCCCAACTAATGAAAAACTGTTTTTT.

The V call is TRBV5-1, the J call TRBJ1-2; D unresolved. Germline V gene sequence: CDR1 SGHRS, CDR2 YFSETQ. Trimming shortened V by 0 bases and J by 4 bases, and 7 bases separated the two germline ends. The CDR3 runs to 13 residues. DNA for the CDR3: TGCGCCAGCAGCTTGGGTCAGACCTATGGCTACACCTTC. Its protein product is CASSLGQTYGYTF.

The V call is TRBV19, the J call TRBJ1-5; possibly TRBD1 for D (5 bases). CDR3 size: 17 residues. Germline V gene lookup returns CDR1 LNHDA and CDR2 SQIVND (reference sequence). The CDR3: CVPAWRGIQVSNQPQHF. The DNA for the CDR3 is TGTGTGCCAGCGTGGAGGGGCATACAGGTTTCGAATCAGCCCCAGCATTTT.

The rearrangement joins TRBV7-3 to TRBJ1-1, with D possibly TRBD1 on 5 matching bases. This CDR3 comprises 15 residues. Trimming pared 7 bases from V and 0 bases from J, leaving 15 bases between. The germline CDR1 and CDR2 sequences are SGHTA and FQGTGA. The CDR3 sequence: CASTQGALLNTEAFF. The DNA for the CDR3 is TGTGCCAGCACCCAAGGGGCCCTACTGAACACTGAAGCTTTCTTT. The whole variable domain, remainder taken from reference TRBV7-3 and TRBJ1-1, is GAGVSQTPSNKVTEKGKYVELRCDPISGHTALYWYRQSLGQGPEFLIYFQGTGAADDSGLPNDRFFAVRPEGSVSTLKIQRTERGDSAVYLCASTQGALLNTEAFFGQGTRLTVV.

This chain connects TRBV30 to TRBJ1-5, with TRBD1 matching over 9 bases. The CDR3 consists of 15 residues. J was trimmed by 6 bases and V by 1 base; bases with no gene match: 7. Germline CDR1 reads GTSNPN; CDR2 reads SVGIG (reference sequence). CDR3 DNA sequence: TGTGCCTGGAGTGCCCGGACAGGGGTGGTTCAGCCCCAGCATTTT. Translated: CAWSARTGVVQPQHF.